The 14 T cell receptor beta chains below were found in one sample sequenced in a study of T cell responses to AZD1222 COVID-19 vaccine. Some clones are missing from TCRdb's copy, which holds only in-frame ones; the method was immunoSEQ multiplex PCR. The sample contains approximately 46,000 clones, roughly 90% of which appear only once. The sample was peripheral blood, taken 28 days after the second AZD1222 dose. The receptors derive from an adult who received the AZD1222 COVID-19 vaccine.

V gene TRBV10-3 combines with J gene TRBJ1-4; no firm D call. The length of the CDR3 is 15 residues. The germline V gene encodes CDR1 ENHRY and CDR2 SYGVKD. Between the trimmed V and J ends, which lost 3 bases and 0 bases, there was a span of 8 bases. CDR3: CAISETSSTNEKLFF. Written as DNA, the CDR3 is TGTGCCATCAGTGAAACAAGTTCAACTAATGAAAAACTGTTTTTT.

This chain joins TRBV4-1 and TRBJ2-7, with D unresolved. CDR1 is MGHRA, CDR2 YSYEKL, per germline. There are 17 residues in the CDR3. Trimming left V 1 base short and J 2 bases short, with 18 bases between. The CDR3 loop is CASSQGRSGSRAYEQYF. The CDR3 coding sequence is TGCGCCAGCAGCCAAGGCCGTTCCGGCAGTAGGGCCTACGAGCAGTACTTC.

The chain is built from TRBV18 and TRBJ2-1; 13 bases align to TRBD2. Germline V gene sequence: CDR1 KGHSH, CDR2 LQKENI. This CDR3 is built from 17 residues. V lost 7 bases and J lost 5; bases outside the gene matches: 11. The CDR3 loop is CASFPAGTSGIHNEQFF. The DNA of the CDR3 is TGTGCCAGCTTCCCAGCCGGGACTAGCGGGATCCACAATGAGCAGTTCTTC.

The chain employs TRBV7-9 and TRBJ2-7; TRBD1 agrees at 11 bases. Germline CDR1 reads SEHNR; CDR2 reads FQNEAQ (reference sequence). Trimming took 0 bases from V and 3 from J; bases not matched to a gene: 1. The CDR3 length is 15 residues. CDR3 loop: CASSLAGTGGYEQYF. CDR3 bases: TGTGCCAGCAGCTTAGCCGGGACAGGGGGCTACGAGCAGTACTTC.

The J gene is TRBJ2-3, the V gene TRBV19; no firm D call. The CDR3 loop spans 16 amino acids. Germline CDR1 reads LNHDA; CDR2 reads SQIVND (reference sequence). Trimming cost V 3 bases and J 0 bases, with 13 bases left between them. CDR3 coding DNA: TGTGCCAGTAGTATGGACGGGTTTAAGAGCACAGATACGCAGTATTTT. Its translation is CASSMDGFKSTDTQYF.

The chain uses TRBV2 and TRBJ1-1, with D unclear. V lost 4 bases and J 1 base, leaving 7 bases between the germline ends. Germline lookup yields CDR1 SNHLY and CDR2 FYNNEI. The CDR3 has 13 residues. For the CDR3, the DNA is TGTGCCAGCAGTGTGCATCCGAACACTGAAGCTTTCTTT. This translates into CASSVHPNTEAFF.

The rearrangement links TRBV19 to TRBJ2-7; D might be TRBD1 (6 bases). This CDR3 contains 15 residues. V was shortened by 6 bases and J by 3 bases, with 18 bases between the two germline ends. CDR1 and CDR2 (germline): LNHDA, SQIVND (reference sequence). This CDR3 is CASRAEGRGNYEQYF. The CDR3 nucleotides are TGTGCCAGTAGGGCCGAGGGCAGGGGTAACTACGAGCAGTACTTC.

The gene calls are TRBV5-1 and TRBJ1-1, with unresolved D. The germline CDR1 and CDR2 sequences are SGHRS and YFSETQ. The CDR3 is made up of 14 amino acids. V lost 1 base to trimming and J lost 0 bases, with 7 bases between them. CDR3 sequence: CASSLITMNTEAFF. CDR3 in DNA: TGCGCCAGCAGCTTGATTACCATGAACACTGAAGCTTTCTTT.

The chain uses TRBV4-3 and TRBJ2-2, with D possibly being TRBD2 (5 bases). The CDR3 extends over 14 amino acids. Germline CDR1 LGHNA, CDR2 YSLEER. V lost 1 base, J lost 6 bases, and 9 bases lay in between. In DNA form, the CDR3 reads TGCGCCAGCAGCCAAGTTGGGCGGGCCGGGGAGCTGTTTTTT. Translated, it gives CASSQVGRAGELFF.

This clone was seen a handful of times. The chain uses TRBV5-4 and TRBJ1-1, with a possible D match to TRBD1 (6 bases). The ends were cut back, 6 bases at V and 7 bases at J, with 16 bases in the middle. The CDR3 spans 13 residues. Germline V gives CDR1 SGHNT, CDR2 YYREEE (reference sequence). The CDR3: CASKSSGGHEAFF. The CDR3 DNA follows: TGTGCCAGCAAATCTTCGGGGGGGCATGAAGCTTTCTTT.

This rearrangement joins TRBV3-1 (or the pseudogene TRBV3-2) to TRBJ1-1, with a possible D match to TRBD1 (5 bases). The germline gives CDR1 LGHDT, CDR2 YNNKEL (reference sequence). V dropped 0 bases and J dropped 1 base, with 15 bases sitting between them. This CDR3 is built from 17 residues. CDR3 protein: CASSQDIPGAANTEAFF. CDR3 nucleotide sequence: TGTGCCAGCAGCCAAGATATCCCCGGGGCGGCGAACACTGAAGCTTTCTTT.

The CDR3 nucleotides read TGTGCCAGCAGCTCTTACAGGGGTAATTCACCCCTCCACTTT. Protein: CASSSYRGNSPLHF. V is TRBV6-5 and J is TRBJ1-6; 7 bases fit TRBD1. The CDR3 contains 14 residues. Germline CDR1 reads MNHEY; CDR2 reads SVGAGI. V lost 6 bases, J lost 6 bases, and 5 bases stayed unmatched.

The gene calls are TRBV5-1 and TRBJ2-4, with D possibly being TRBD1 (6 bases). Per the germline V gene, CDR1 is SGHRS and CDR2 is YFSETQ. This CDR3 has 14 amino acids. V lost 0 bases, J lost 7 bases, and 11 bases lay in between. The CDR3 loop reads CASSLEGRGNIQYF. The DNA of the CDR3 is TGCGCCAGCAGCTTGGAAGGCAGGGGCAACATTCAGTACTTC.

V is TRBV18 and J is TRBJ2-1, with D possibly being TRBD2 (6 bases). The CDR3 contains 17 residues. Germline V gene data show CDR1 as KGHSH and CDR2 as LQKENI. V was shortened by 0 bases and J by 8 bases, with 20 bases between the two germline ends. The CDR3 nucleotides are TGTGCCAGCTCACCACCTTCGGGGACTTCTACTTACTATGAGCAGTTCTTC. Translating gives CASSPPSGTSTYYEQFF.